A selection of T cell receptor beta chains follows, all from one sample in a study of cytomegalovirus exposure and HLA in healthy donors. Clones were sequenced by immunoSEQ multiplex PCR, and TCRdb holds only the in-frame ones, with some missing. The table shows 120,000 or so clones, with approximately 80% occurring only once. The sample comprised PBMCs. These receptors were obtained from a middle-aged man in good health and CMV-seronegative. Both conserved end residues are part of each CDR3. D genes are given only for firm matches. Expanded clones are given a class, and other clones once, few, many or no size at all.

- | TRBJ2-1 | TRBV10-3 | once | TGTGCCTCGACACCGGGACAAGGCCCGAATGAGCAGTTCTTC | CASTPGQGPNEQFF
- | TRBJ1-2 | TRBV19 | - | TGTGCCAGTAGGCCAGGGCCAGTTTGGGGCTACACCTTC | CASRPGPVWGYTF
TRBD1 | TRBJ1-2 | TRBV6-1 | once | TGTGCCAGCAGACGACAGGGGGGGTATGGCTACACCTTC | CASRRQGGYGYTF
- | TRBJ1-3 | TRBV2 | - | TGTGCCAGCAGTGAGTTTCAGGGATATGGAAACACCATATATTTT | CASSEFQGYGNTIYF
TRBD1 | TRBJ1-1 | TRBV9 | - | TGTGCCAGCAGCGTAGTTGGGGCAGGGGGTACTGAAGCTTTCTTT | CASSVVGAGGTEAFF
TRBD2 | TRBJ2-1 | TRBV7-7 | - | TGTGCTAGCAGCCTGGAGGCGCGGGAGGCTTCCTACAATGAGCAGTTCTTC | CASSLEAREASYNEQFF
- | TRBJ1-5 | TRBV4-3 | - | TGCGCCAGCAGCCAAGATGTAAATAGGGGGGGTGGGAGTTTTAATCAGCCCCAGCATTTT | CASSQDVNRGGGSFNQPQHF
TRBD1 | TRBJ1-5 | TRBV30 | - | TGTGCCTGGAGTGGACAGGGGGCAAATCAGCCCCAGCATTTT | CAWSGQGANQPQHF
- | TRBJ2-3 | TRBV29-1 | - | TGCAGCGTTGCCCTCCAGGACACAGATACGCAGTATTTT | CSVALQDTDTQYF
- | TRBJ1-2 | TRBV12-5 | few | TGTGCTAGTGGTTTGGCCGACAGTGGCTACACCTTC | CASGLADSGYTF
- | TRBJ2-7 | TRBV18 | once | TGTGCCAGCTCACCCTCGGGGGATAGGCACGAGCAGTACTTC | CASSPSGDRHEQYF
TRBD2 | TRBJ2-1 | TRBV11-2 | - | TGTGCCAGCAGCCTCGGGACTAGCGGGATAGGTGAGCAGTTCTTC | CASSLGTSGIGEQFF
TRBD2 | TRBJ2-1 | TRBV5-4 | - | TGTGCCAGCAGCGCACGAATAGGGAGGGTATCGGGTGAGCAGTTCTTC | CASSARIGRVSGEQFF
- | TRBJ1-2 | TRBV28 | - | TGTGCCAGCAGTTCATCGGACACTTATTATGGCTACACCTTC | CASSSSDTYYGYTF
TRBD2 | TRBJ2-3 | TRBV9 | - | TGTGCCAGCAGCGTAGCTCTAGCGGGGTCAGATACGCAGTATTTT | CASSVALAGSDTQYF
- | TRBJ2-7 | TRBV7-2 | - | TGTGCCAGCAGCCCAAGGGCGGGCTGGAACCTATACGAGCAGTACTTC | CASSPRAGWNLYEQYF
TRBD1 | TRBJ1-2 | TRBV2 | few | TGTGCCAGCCCTCGGGACAGGGCTCATGGCTACACCTTC | CASPRDRAHGYTF
- | TRBJ1-2 | TRBV2 | - | TGTGCCAGCAGTTATATCCCTTACTATGGCTACACCTTC | CASSYIPYYGYTF
- | TRBJ1-4 | TRBV19 | once | TGTGCCAGTAGTTTCGGACAGACCGATAATGAAAAACTGTTTTTT | CASSFGQTDNEKLFF
- | TRBJ2-5 | TRBV7-7 | - | TGTGCCAGCAGCTTTAATAGACAAGAGACCCAGTACTTC | CASSFNRQETQYF
- | TRBJ1-2 | TRBV21-1 | - | TGTGCCAGCAGCAAAGGGCGACTCTATGGCTACACCTTC | CASSKGRLYGYTF
- | TRBJ2-7 | TRBV18 | - | TGTGCCAGCTCACCAAATCAAACAGCCCTTTTCTACGAGCAGTACTTC | CASSPNQTALFYEQYF
- | TRBJ1-6 | TRBV7-3 | - | TGTGCCAGCAGCCCCCCAGGTCAGGGTTCACCCCTCCACTTT | CASSPPGQGSPLHF
- | TRBJ1-6 | TRBV10-1 | - | TGCGCCAGCAGTGAATTGACAGATAATTCACCCCTCCACTTT | CASSELTDNSPLHF
- | TRBJ2-1 | TRBV6-6 | - | TGTGTCAGCAGCCTTAGCTCCTACAATGAGCAGTTCTTC | CVSSLSSYNEQFF
- | TRBJ1-1 | TRBV18 | - | TGTGCCAGCTCACCACAGGGGCAGGGGAACACTGAAGCTTTCTTT | CASSPQGQGNTEAFF
- | TRBJ1-1 | TRBV30 | - | TGTGCCTGGAGTGTTTCGGTGGTCACTGAAGCTTTCTTT | CAWSVSVVTEAFF
TRBD2 | TRBJ2-1 | TRBV7-2 | - | TGTGCCAGCAGGAAAGCGGGAGCAATATCGAATGAGCAGTTCTTC | CASRKAGAISNEQFF
TRBD1 | TRBJ1-4 | TRBV30 | - | TGTGCCTGGAGTGGCTTCTTTTTACAGGGGAATGAAAAACTGTTTTTT | CAWSGFFLQGNEKLFF
- | TRBJ1-4 | TRBV9 | - | TGTGCCAGCAGCGTAGCTACAGGGACTAATGAAAAACTGTTTTTT | CASSVATGTNEKLFF
- | TRBJ2-4 | TRBV19 | - | TGTGCCAGTAGTATGGTAAATACAGGGTACATTCAGTACTTC | CASSMVNTGYIQYF
TRBD1 | TRBJ2-7 | TRBV7-9 | once | TGTGCCAGCAGCCCGGGACAGATCTACGAGCAGTACTTC | CASSPGQIYEQYF
- | TRBJ1-4 | TRBV28 | - | TGTGCCAGCAGTTTAGGAGGGGTAAATGAAAAACTGTTTTTT | CASSLGGVNEKLFF
TRBD1 | TRBJ2-3 | TRBV11-3 | - | TGTGCCAGCAGCTTAGGGATAAGGACAGGGGCCGGGGCAGATACGCAGTATTTT | CASSLGIRTGAGADTQYF
- | TRBJ1-5 | TRBV28 | once | TGTGCCAGCATAGGGACATACTTAGGCAATCAGCCCCAGCATTTT | CASIGTYLGNQPQHF
TRBD2 | TRBJ2-5 | TRBV7-2 | - | TGTGCCAGCAGCCTCCAGCAGCGGGGGGGAGGAGAGACCCAGTACTTC | CASSLQQRGGGETQYF
- | TRBJ2-7 | TRBV5-6 | - | TGTGCCAGCAGGAGCCGGGGTCGCGAGCAGTACTTC | CASRSRGREQYF